These 6 T cell receptor beta chains were all obtained from the same sample, sequenced in a study of long-term antiretroviral therapy in people with HIV. This was the immunoSEQ v3.0 assay at survey level. Profiled with immunoSEQ multiplex PCR; TCRdb holds only in-frame clones, not every one. The data contain approximately 23,000 clones, 81% of them singletons. The sample here was unsorted PBMCs, taken 1.5 years after starting antiretroviral therapy. The origin of the receptors is a man aged 25-45 years with HIV.

This clone was found a few times. This chain links TRBV12-5 with TRBJ1-2, with 7 nucleotides matching TRBD1. Looked up from germline, CDR1 is LGHNT and CDR2 is FRNRAP. Trimming cost V 8 bases and J 8 bases; bases outside gene matches: 8. The CDR3 is made up of 12 amino acids. As DNA, the CDR3 is TGTGCTAGTTCAGGGGGTTCTCGCGGCTACACCTTC. This translates into CASSGGSRGYTF.

The rearrangement joins TRBV4-1 to TRBJ2-1; D perhaps matches TRBD2 (6 bases). The CDR3 covers 13 residues. V lost 0 bases and J 14 bases, leaving 14 bases between the germline ends. Per the germline V gene, CDR1 is MGHRA and CDR2 is YSYEKL. Here the CDR3 DNA reads TGCGCCAGCAGCCAAGATCTTACCCGCGGGGAGTTCTTC. This translates into CASSQDLTRGEFF.

The rearrangement links TRBV19 to TRBJ1-6; 8 nucleotides line up with TRBD1. The CDR3 contains 15 residues. Germline CDR1 is LNHDA and CDR2 is SQIVND (reference sequence). V trimming: 5 bases; J trimming: 7 bases; junction bases outside the gene matches: 7. The DNA of the CDR3 is TGTGCCAGTAGTGCTCGGACAGGGTGGAATTCACCCCTCCACTTT. Translation: CASSARTGWNSPLHF.

The rearrangement joins TRBV6-5 to TRBJ2-1, with 10 bases that match TRBD1. J was trimmed by 7 bases and V by 3 bases; bases with no gene match: 6. This CDR3 is 15 amino acids long. Germline V gene data show CDR1 as MNHEY and CDR2 as SVGAGI. The CDR3 DNA follows: TGTGCCAGCAGTTATGAGGACAGGGGGTTGAATGAGCAGTTCTTC. Its translation is CASSYEDRGLNEQFF.

The chain combines TRBV5-5 with TRBJ2-7; D may be TRBD1 (5 bases). V was clipped by 0 bases and J by 0 bases, with 16 bases between them. CDR3 length: 17 amino acids. CDR1 and CDR2 (germline): SGHKS, YYEKEE (reference sequence). The CDR3 region has the DNA TGTGCCAGCAGCTTGGGGGGCAGCGTGGAGAGCTCCTACGAGCAGTACTTC. Amino acids: CASSLGGSVESSYEQYF.

The V and J genes are TRBV6-5 and TRBJ1-1; D possibly corresponds to TRBD1 (5 bases). This CDR3 spans 13 amino acids. In germline, CDR1 is MNHEY, CDR2 SVGAGI. V shed 4 bases and J shed 5 bases, with 11 bases lying between them. The CDR3 DNA is TGTGCCAGCAGTTTACGGGGGGGGACTGAAGCTTTCTTT. Translation gives CASSLRGGTEAFF.